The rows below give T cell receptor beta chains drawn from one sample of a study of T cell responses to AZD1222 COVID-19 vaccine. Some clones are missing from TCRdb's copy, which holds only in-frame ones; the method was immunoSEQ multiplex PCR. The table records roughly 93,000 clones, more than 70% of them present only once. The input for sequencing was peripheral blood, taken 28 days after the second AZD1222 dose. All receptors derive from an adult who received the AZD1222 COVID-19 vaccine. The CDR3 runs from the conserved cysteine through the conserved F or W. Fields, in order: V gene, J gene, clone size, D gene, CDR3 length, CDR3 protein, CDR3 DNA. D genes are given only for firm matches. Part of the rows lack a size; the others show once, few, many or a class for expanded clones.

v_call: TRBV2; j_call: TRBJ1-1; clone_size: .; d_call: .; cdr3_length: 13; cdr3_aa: CASSDSEWGDAFF; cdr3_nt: TGTGCCAGCAGTGATTCAGAGTGGGGGGACGCTTTCTTT
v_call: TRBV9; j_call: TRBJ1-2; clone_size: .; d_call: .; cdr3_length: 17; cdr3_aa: CASRAPGGDSLKDGYTF; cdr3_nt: TGTGCCAGCAGGGCCCCTGGGGGCGACTCTTTAAAGGATGGCTACACCTTC
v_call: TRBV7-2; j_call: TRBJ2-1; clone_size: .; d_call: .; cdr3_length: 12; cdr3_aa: CASSLERLEQFF; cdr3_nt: TGTGCCAGCAGCTTAGAGAGGCTTGAGCAGTTCTTC
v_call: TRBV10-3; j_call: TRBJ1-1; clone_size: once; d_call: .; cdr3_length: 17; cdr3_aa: CAISESIIGGLNTEAFF; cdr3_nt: TGTGCCATCAGTGAGTCGATAATCGGGGGGCTTAACACTGAAGCTTTCTTT
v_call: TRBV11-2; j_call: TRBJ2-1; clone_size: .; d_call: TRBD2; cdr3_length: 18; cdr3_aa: CASSLVPGGAGSYNEQFF; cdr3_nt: TGTGCCAGCAGCTTAGTGCCGGGAGGGGCCGGCTCCTACAATGAGCAGTTCTTC
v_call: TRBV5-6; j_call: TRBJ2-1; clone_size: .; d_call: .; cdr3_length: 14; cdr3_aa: CASSLFIAYNEQFF; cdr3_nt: TGTGCCAGCAGCTTGTTTATCGCCTACAATGAGCAGTTCTTC
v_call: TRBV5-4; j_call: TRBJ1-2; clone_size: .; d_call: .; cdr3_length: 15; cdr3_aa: CASSSRGSGEYGYTF; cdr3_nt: TGTGCCAGCAGCTCGCGGGGGAGCGGAGAATATGGCTACACCTTC
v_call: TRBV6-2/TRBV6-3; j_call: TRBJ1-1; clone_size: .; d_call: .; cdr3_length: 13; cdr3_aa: CASSVSQATEAFF; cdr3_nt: TGTGCCAGCAGTGTCTCACAGGCCACTGAAGCTTTCTTT
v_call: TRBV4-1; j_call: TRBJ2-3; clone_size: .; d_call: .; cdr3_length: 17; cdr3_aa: CASSPRNGGLYTDTQYF; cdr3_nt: TGCGCCAGCAGCCCAAGGAACGGGGGGCTCTATACAGATACGCAGTATTTT
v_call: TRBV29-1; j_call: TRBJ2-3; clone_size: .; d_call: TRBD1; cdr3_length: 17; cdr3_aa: CSVDSFGTVSSTDTQYF; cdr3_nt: TGCAGCGTTGACTCTTTTGGGACAGTGTCTAGCACAGATACGCAGTATTTT
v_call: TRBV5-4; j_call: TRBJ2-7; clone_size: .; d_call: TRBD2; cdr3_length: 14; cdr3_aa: CASSPGGSDYEQYF; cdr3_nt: TGTGCCAGCAGCCCGGGAGGCTCCGACTACGAGCAGTACTTC
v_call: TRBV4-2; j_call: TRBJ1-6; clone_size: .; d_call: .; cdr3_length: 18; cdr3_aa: CASSQVERRAGFNSPLHF; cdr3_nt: TGTGCCAGCAGCCAAGTCGAACGTAGGGCAGGTTTTAATTCACCCCTCCACTTT
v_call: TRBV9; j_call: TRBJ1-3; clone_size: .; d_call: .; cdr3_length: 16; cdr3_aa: CASSVQDSRSGNTIYF; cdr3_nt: TGTGCCAGCAGCGTACAGGACAGTAGATCTGGAAACACCATATATTTT
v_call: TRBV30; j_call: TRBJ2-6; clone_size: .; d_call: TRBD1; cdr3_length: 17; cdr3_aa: CAWRLRGRPPGANVLTF; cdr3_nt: TGTGCCTGGAGGCTCAGGGGGCGCCCTCCTGGGGCCAACGTCCTGACTTTC
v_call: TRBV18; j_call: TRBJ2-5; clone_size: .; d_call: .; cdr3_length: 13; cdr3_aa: CASSPERQETQYF; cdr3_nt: TGTGCCAGCTCACCGGAGAGACAAGAGACCCAGTACTTC
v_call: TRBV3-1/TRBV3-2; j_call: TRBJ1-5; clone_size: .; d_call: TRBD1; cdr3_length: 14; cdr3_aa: CASSPDRANQPQHF; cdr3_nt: TGTGCCAGCAGCCCCGACAGGGCCAATCAGCCCCAGCATTTT
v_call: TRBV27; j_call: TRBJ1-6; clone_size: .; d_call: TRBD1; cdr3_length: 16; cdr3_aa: CASSRLWGQGDSPLHF; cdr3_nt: TGTGCCAGCAGTCGCTTGTGGGGACAGGGAGATTCACCCCTCCACTTT
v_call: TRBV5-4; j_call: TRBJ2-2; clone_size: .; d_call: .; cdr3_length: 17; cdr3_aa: CASSFYEGHSNTGELFF; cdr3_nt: TGTGCCAGCAGCTTTTATGAGGGACATTCGAACACCGGGGAGCTGTTTTTT
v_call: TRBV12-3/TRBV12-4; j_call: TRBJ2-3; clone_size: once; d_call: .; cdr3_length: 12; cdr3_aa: CASPTPTDTQYF; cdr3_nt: TGTGCCAGCCCCACCCCCACAGATACGCAGTATTTT
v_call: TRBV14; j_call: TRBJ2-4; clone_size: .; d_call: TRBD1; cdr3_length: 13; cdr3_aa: CASRRDRDGIQYF; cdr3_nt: TGTGCCAGCAGACGGGACAGGGATGGCATTCAGTACTTC
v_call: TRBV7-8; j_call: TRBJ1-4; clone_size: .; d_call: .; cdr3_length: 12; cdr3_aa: CASSLAPGLVFF; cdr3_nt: TGTGCCAGCAGCTTAGCCCCGGGACTGGTGTTTTTT
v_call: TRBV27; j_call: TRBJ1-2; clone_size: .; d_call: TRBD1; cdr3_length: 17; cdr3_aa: CASSLDPGTAPMRGYTF; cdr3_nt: TGTGCCAGCAGTTTAGACCCCGGGACAGCGCCTATGAGGGGCTACACCTTC
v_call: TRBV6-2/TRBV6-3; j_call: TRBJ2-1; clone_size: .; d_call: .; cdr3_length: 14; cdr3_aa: CASSYSLRYNEQFF; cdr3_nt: TGTGCCAGCAGTTACTCCCTCAGATACAATGAGCAGTTCTTC
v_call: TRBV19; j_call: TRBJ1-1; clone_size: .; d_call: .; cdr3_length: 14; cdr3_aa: CASTPLRHRDKAFF; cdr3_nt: TGTGCCAGTACTCCCCTGCGCCACAGGGATAAAGCTTTCTTT
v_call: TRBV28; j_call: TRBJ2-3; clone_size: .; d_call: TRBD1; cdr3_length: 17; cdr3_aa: CASRTDREWALADTQYF; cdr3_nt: TGTGCCAGCAGGACGGACAGGGAGTGGGCCCTAGCAGATACGCAGTATTTT
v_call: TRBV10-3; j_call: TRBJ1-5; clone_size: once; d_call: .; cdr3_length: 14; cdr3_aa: CAISESGRDQPQHF; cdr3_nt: TGTGCCATCAGTGAGTCTGGGAGGGATCAGCCCCAGCATTTT
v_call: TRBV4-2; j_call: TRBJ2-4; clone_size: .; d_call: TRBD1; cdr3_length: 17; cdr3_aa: CASSQVNRGRSWNIQYF; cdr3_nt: TGTGCCAGCAGCCAAGTAAACAGGGGCAGGTCGTGGAACATTCAGTACTTC
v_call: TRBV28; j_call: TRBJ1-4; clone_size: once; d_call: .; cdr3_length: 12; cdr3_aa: CASTEINEKLFF; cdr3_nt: TGTGCCAGCACTGAGATTAATGAAAAACTGTTTTTT
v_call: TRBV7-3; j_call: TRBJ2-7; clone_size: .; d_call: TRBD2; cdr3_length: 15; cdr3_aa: CASSWYSGGSYEQYF; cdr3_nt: TGTGCCAGCAGCTGGTATTCGGGGGGGTCCTACGAGCAGTACTTC
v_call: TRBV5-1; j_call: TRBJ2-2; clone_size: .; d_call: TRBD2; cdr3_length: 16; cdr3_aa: CASSLDSRGAAGELFF; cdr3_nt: TGCGCCAGCAGCTTGGATTCGCGGGGGGCGGCCGGGGAGCTGTTTTTT
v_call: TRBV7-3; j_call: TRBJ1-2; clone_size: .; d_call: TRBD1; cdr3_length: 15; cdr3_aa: CASSPTGGLDYGYTF; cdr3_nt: TGTGCCAGCAGCCCAACAGGGGGGTTAGACTATGGCTACACCTTC
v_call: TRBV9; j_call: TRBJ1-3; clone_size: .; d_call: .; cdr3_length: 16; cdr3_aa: CASSPVVTISGNTIYF; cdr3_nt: TGTGCCAGCAGCCCAGTAGTGACCATCTCTGGAAACACCATATATTTT
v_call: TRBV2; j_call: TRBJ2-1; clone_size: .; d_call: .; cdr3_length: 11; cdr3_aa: CASALYDEQFF; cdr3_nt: TGTGCCAGCGCCCTATACGATGAGCAGTTCTTC
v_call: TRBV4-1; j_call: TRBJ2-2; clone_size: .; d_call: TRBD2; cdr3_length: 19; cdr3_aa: CASSQATLTSGANTGELFF; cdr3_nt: TGCGCCAGCAGCCAAGCCACGCTTACTAGCGGGGCTAACACCGGGGAGCTGTTTTTT
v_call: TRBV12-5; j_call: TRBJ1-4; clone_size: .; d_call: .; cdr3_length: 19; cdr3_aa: CANPALLSRDRMRGEKLFF; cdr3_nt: TGTGCTAATCCTGCCCTCCTGTCCCGGGACCGGATGAGGGGGGAAAAACTGTTTTTT
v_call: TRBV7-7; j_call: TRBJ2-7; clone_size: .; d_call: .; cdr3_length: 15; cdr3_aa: CASSLGGGMSYEQYF; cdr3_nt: TGTGCTAGCAGCTTAGGAGGGGGCATGTCCTACGAGCAGTACTTC
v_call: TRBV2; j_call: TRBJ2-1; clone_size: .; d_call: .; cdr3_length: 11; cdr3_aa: CASSEDNEQFF; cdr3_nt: TGTGCCAGCAGCGAAGACAATGAGCAGTTCTTC
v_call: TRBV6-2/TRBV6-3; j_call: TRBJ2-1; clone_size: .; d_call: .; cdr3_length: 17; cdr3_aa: CASSYSTITGAYNEQFF; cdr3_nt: TGTGCCAGCAGTTACTCGACGATCACGGGCGCCTACAATGAGCAGTTCTTC